The sequence of this TCR beta chain was determined in a study of metastatic and nonmetastatic thyroid tumors. In the study overall: Patients with malignant and benign thyroid disease provided blood and tumor or nodule tissue, whose repertoires were compared.

MiXCR re-clonotyped the PCR reads for TCRdb. The profile shows 6,600 or so clones, under 35% of them singletons. Broader study findings: As reported, TCR beta diversity in blood and tumor was significantly higher in malignant thyroid tumors than in benign nodules.

This clone was seen only a few times. Its antigen is still unknown. The germline gives CDR1 MNHNS, CDR2 SASEGT. The J segment lost 5 bases and the V segment lost 5 bases, leaving 12 bases of the junction unmatched. The CDR3 is made up of 17 amino acids. Every patient underwent thyroid surgery untreated. This clonotype originated in a female donor with papillary thyroid cancer or a benign thyroid nodule (not recorded which). Some clones in this sample may be carry-over from other donors' samples. The rearrangement joins TRBV6-1 to TRBJ1-6; 7 bases map to TRBD1. The sample consisted of adjacent normal tissue. The CDR3 reads CASSPTGIDRNNSPLHF. Here the CDR3 DNA reads TGTGCCAGCAGTCCGACAGGGATTGATAGGAATAATTCACCCCTCCACTTT.